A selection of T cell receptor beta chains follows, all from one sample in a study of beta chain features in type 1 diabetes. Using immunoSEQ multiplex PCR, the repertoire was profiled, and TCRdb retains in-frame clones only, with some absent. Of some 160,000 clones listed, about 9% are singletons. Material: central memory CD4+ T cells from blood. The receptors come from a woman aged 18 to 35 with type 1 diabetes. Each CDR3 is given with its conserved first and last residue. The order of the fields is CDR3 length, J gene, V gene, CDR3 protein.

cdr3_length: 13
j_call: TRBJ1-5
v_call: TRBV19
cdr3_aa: CASSLVPGRPQHF

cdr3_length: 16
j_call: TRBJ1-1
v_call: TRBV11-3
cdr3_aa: CASSLGGQGFGTEAFF

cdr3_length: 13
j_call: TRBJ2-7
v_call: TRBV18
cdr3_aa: CASSPGYSSEQYF

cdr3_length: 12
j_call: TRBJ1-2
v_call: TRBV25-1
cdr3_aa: CASSHQGSGYTF

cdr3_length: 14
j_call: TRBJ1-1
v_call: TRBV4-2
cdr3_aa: CASSRTGGVTEAFF

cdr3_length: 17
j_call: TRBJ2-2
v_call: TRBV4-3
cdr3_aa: CASSQASSSGNTGELFF

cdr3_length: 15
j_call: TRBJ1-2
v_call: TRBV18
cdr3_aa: CASSPPEGADYGYTF

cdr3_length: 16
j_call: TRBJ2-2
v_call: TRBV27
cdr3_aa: CASSLLRTANTGELFF

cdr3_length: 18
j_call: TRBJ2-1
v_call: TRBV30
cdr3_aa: CAWSPRLAYSSSYNEQFF

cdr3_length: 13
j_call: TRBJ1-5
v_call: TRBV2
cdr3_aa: CASRGGEGQPQHF

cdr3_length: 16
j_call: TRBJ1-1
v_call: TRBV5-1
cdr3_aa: CASSLTVTGGWTEAFF

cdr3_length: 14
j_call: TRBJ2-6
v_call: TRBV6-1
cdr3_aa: CASPQYSGANVLTF

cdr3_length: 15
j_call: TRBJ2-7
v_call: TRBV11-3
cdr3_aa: CASSLAQGAFYEQYF

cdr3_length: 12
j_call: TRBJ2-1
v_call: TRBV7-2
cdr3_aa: CASSNTLAEQFF

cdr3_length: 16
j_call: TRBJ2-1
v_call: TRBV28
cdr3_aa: CASSSPSDRVYNEQFF

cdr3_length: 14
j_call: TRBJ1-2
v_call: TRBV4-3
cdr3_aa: CASSQDYNSYGYTF

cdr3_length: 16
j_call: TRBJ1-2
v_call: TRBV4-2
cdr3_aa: CASSHGPGQGWAGYTF

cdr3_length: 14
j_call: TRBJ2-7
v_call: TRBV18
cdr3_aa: CASSPPGRAHEQYF

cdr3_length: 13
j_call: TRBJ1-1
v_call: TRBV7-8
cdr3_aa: CASSFGGGKEAFF

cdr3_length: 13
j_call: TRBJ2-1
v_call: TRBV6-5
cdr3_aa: CASRESSYNEQFF

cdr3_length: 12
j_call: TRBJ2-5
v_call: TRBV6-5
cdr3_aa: CASSSQGETQYF

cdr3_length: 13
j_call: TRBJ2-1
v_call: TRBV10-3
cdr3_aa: CAIKGLAPNEQFF

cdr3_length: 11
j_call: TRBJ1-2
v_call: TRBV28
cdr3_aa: CASGLGQGYTF

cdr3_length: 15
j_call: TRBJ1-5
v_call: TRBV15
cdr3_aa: CATSREVSRNQPQHF

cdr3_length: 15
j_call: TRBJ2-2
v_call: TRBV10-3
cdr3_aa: CAISAGPHNTGELFF

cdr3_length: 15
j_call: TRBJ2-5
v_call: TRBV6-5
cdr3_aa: CASSYGTGKGETQYF

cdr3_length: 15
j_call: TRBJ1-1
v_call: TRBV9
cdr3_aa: CASSVVRTGFTEAFF

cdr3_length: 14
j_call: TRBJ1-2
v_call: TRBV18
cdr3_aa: CASSREGQGYGYTF

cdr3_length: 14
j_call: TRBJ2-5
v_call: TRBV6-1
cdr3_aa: CASSETGGRETQYF

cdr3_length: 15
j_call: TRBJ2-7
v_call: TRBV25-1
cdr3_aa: CASSASGRSSYEQYF

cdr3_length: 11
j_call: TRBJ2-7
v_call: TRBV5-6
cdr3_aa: CASTSEGEQYF

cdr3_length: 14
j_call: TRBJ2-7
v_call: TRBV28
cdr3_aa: CASRGLIVSYEQYF

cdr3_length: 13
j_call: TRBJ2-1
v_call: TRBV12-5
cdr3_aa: CASGYGSGNEQFF

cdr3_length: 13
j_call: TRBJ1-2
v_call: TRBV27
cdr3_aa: CASSWTGNYGYTF

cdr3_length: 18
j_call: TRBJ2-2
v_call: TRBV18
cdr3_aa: CASSPILAGGANTGELFF

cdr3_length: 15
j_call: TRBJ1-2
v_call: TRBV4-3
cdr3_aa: CASSQGPQGRDGYTF

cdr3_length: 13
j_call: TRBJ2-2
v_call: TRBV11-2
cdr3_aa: CASLSGYTGELFF

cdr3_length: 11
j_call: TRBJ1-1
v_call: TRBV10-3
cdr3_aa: CAIRGETEAFF

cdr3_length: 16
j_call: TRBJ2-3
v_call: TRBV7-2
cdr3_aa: CASNLGLAGEADTQYF

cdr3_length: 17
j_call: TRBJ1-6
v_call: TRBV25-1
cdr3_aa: CASSDQTKGEGISPLHF

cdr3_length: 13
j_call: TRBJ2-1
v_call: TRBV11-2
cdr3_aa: CASSLGLGSEQFF

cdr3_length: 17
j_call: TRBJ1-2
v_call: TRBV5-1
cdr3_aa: CASSSYAWTPTNYGYTF

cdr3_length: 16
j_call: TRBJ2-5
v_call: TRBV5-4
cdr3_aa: CASSLGGQGRGETQYF

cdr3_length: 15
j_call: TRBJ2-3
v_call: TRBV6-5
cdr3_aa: CASSYGTVSTDTQYF

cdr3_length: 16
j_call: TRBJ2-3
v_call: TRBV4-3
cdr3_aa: CASSQVPSGGADTQYF

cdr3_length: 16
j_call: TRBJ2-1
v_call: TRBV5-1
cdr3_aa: CASSLSGDSRDNEQFF

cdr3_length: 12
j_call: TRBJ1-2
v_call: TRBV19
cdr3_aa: CASRSGHYGYTF

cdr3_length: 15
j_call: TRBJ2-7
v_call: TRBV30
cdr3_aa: CGISRPQVGSYEQYF

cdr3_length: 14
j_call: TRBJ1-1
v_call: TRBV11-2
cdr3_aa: CASSSTGGRTEAFF

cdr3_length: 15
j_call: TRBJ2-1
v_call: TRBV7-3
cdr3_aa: CASSLQTGGNNEQFF

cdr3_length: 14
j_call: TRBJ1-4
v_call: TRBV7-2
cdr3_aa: CASSPRRGSEKLFF

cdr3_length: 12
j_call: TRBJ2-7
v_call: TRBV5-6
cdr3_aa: CASSRTGRGQYF

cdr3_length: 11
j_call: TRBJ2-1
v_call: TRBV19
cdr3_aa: CASSSYNEQFF

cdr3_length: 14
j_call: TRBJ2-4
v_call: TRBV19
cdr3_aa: CASSGTGTKNIQYF

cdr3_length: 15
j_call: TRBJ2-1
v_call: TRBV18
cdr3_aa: CASSRTSGNGNEQFF

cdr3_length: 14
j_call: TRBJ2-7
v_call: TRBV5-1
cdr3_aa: CASSPMDRNYEQYF

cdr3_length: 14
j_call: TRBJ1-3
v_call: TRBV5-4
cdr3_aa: CASSSSTGFGTIYF

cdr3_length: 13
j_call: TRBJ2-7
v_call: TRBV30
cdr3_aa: CAWSVQGSYEQYF

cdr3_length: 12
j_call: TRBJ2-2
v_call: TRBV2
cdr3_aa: CASRRDTGELFF

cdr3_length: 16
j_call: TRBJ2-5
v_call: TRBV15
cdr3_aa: CATSGRLAGGLETQYF